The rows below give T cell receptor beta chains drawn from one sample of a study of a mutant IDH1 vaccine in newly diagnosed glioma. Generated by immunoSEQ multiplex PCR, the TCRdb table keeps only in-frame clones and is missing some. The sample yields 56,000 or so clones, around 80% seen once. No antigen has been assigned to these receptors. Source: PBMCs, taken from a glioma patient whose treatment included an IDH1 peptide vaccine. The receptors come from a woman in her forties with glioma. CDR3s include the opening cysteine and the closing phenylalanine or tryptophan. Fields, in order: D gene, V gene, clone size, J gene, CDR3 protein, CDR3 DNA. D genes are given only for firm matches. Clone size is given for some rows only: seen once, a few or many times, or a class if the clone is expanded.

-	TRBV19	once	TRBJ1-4	CASSPLQGATNEKLFF	TGTGCCAGTAGTCCTCTGCAGGGAGCAACTAATGAAAAACTGTTTTTT
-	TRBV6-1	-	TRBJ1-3	CASGARVEGNTIYF	TGTGCCAGCGGGGCCCGGGTGGAGGGAAACACCATATATTTT
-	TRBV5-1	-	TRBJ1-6	CASSLTRSSYNSPLHF	TGCGCCAGCAGCTTGACCAGGAGCTCCTATAATTCACCCCTCCACTTT
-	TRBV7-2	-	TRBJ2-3	CASSLTGTDTQYF	TGTGCCAGCAGCTTAACCGGCACAGATACGCAGTATTTT
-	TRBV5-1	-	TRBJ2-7	CASSWGWGLRRRGPYEQYF	TGCGCCAGCAGCTGGGGTTGGGGTCTAAGGCGCCGTGGACCCTACGAGCAGTACTTC
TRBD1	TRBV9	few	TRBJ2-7	CASSATGNEQYF	TGTGCCAGCAGCGCGACAGGGAACGAGCAGTACTTC
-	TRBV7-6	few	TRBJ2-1	CASSLRLAKGEQFF	TGTGCCAGCAGCTTACGCCTAGCCAAAGGTGAGCAGTTCTTC
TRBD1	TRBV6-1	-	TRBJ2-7	CARLIQGQGTYEQYF	TGTGCCAGGCTGATCCAAGGACAGGGCACCTACGAGCAGTACTTC
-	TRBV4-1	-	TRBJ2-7	CASSLRRGTQEQYF	TGCGCCAGCAGCCTCCGACGGGGGACTCAAGAGCAGTACTTC
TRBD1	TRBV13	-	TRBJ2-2	CASSTLTGADTGELFF	TGTGCCAGCAGCACCCTGACAGGGGCGGACACCGGGGAGCTGTTTTTT
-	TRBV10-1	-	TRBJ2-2	CASSEGYSTGELFF	TGCGCCAGCAGTGAAGGGTATTCCACCGGGGAGCTGTTTTTT
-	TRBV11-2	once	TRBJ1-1	CASSLAGEAFF	TGTGCCAGCAGCTTAGCCGGGGAAGCTTTCTTT
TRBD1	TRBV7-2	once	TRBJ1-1	CASSLSGGNTEAFF	TGTGCCAGCAGCTTATCAGGGGGGAACACTGAAGCTTTCTTT
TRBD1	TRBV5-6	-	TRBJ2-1	CASSTIDRAYNEQFF	TGTGCCAGCAGCACCATCGACAGGGCCTACAATGAGCAGTTCTTC
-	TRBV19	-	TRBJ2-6	CASSILSSGANVLTF	TGTGCCAGTAGTATCCTGTCCTCTGGGGCCAACGTCCTGACTTTC
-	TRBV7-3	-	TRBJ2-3	CASSSLGRTDTQYF	TGTGCCAGCAGCTCTCTAGGTCGCACAGATACGCAGTATTTT
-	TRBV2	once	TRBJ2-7	CASRVSQVSYEQYF	TGTGCCAGCAGGGTTTCACAGGTATCCTACGAGCAGTACTTC
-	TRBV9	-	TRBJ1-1	CASSAGGSLTEAFF	TGTGCCAGCAGCGCGGGAGGGTCGCTCACTGAAGCTTTCTTT
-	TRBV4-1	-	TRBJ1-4	CASSQDRHVSEKLFF	TGCGCCAGCAGCCAAGATAGACATGTCAGTGAAAAACTGTTTTTT
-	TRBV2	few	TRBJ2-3	CASSVSGDTQYF	TGTGCCAGCAGTGTGTCCGGAGATACGCAGTATTTT
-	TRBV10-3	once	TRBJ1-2	CAIRENPGYGYTF	TGTGCCATCAGGGAGAACCCTGGGTATGGCTACACCTTC
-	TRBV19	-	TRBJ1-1	CASSQIPGVKTEAFF	TGTGCCAGTAGTCAAATCCCGGGGGTAAAGACTGAAGCTTTCTTT
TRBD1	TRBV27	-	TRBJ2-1	CASSGQGVYNEQFF	TGTGCCAGCAGTGGACAGGGGGTCTACAATGAGCAGTTCTTC
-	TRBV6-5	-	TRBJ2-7	CASSSGVRHEQYF	TGTGCCAGCAGTTCAGGGGTTAGGCACGAGCAGTACTTC
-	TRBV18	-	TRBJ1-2	CASSMQTGRTYGYTF	TGTGCCAGCTCAATGCAGACGGGACGGACCTATGGCTACACCTTC
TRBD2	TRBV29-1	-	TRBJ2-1	CSVTYGSSGGADEQFF	TGCAGCGTTACTTACGGTAGTAGCGGGGGGGCGGATGAGCAGTTCTTC
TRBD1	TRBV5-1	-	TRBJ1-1	CASSPFTGVGTEAFF	TGCGCCAGCAGCCCCTTCACAGGGGTAGGCACTGAAGCTTTCTTT
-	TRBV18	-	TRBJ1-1	CASSPMATVNTEAFF	TGTGCCAGCTCACCAATGGCGACGGTGAACACTGAAGCTTTCTTT
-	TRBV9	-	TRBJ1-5	CASSVDNSNQPQHF	TGTGCCAGCAGCGTAGACAATAGCAATCAGCCCCAGCATTTT
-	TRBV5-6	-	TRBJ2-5	CASSPRDFPETQYF	TGTGCCAGCAGCCCCCGGGACTTCCCCGAGACCCAGTACTTC
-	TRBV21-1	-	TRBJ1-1	CASSITWVGTEKNTEAFF	TGTGCCAGCAGCATTACCTGGGTAGGGACAGAGAAAAACACTGAAGCTTTCTTT
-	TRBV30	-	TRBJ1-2	CAWRGLGQNYGYTF	TGTGCCTGGAGGGGATTAGGACAGAACTATGGCTACACCTTC
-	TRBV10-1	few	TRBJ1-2	CASSLRAVYGYTF	TGCGCCAGCAGTCTCAGGGCTGTGTATGGCTACACCTTC
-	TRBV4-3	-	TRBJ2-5	CASSQDGQGQETQYF	TGCGCCAGCAGCCAAGATGGCCAGGGCCAAGAGACCCAGTACTTC
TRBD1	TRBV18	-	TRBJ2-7	CASSPKGAESEQYF	TGTGCCAGCTCACCAAAGGGGGCGGAAAGCGAGCAGTACTTC
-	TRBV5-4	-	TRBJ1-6	CASSLGPRTGSPLHF	TGTGCCAGCAGCTTGGGCCCGCGGACCGGCTCACCCCTCCACTTT
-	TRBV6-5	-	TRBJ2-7	CASSPTEWGLHEQYF	TGTGCCAGCAGTCCTACGGAATGGGGGCTCCACGAGCAGTACTTC
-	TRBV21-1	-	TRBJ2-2	CASSKWPPSRGGLTGELFF	TGTGCCAGCAGCAAATGGCCCCCATCGCGGGGGGGCCTCACCGGGGAGCTGTTTTTT
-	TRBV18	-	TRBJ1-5	CASSPIRDQPQHF	TGTGCCAGCTCACCAATAAGGGATCAGCCCCAGCATTTT
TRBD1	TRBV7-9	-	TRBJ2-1	CASSFRDSGSEQFF	TGTGCCAGCAGCTTCCGGGACAGTGGGAGTGAGCAGTTCTTC